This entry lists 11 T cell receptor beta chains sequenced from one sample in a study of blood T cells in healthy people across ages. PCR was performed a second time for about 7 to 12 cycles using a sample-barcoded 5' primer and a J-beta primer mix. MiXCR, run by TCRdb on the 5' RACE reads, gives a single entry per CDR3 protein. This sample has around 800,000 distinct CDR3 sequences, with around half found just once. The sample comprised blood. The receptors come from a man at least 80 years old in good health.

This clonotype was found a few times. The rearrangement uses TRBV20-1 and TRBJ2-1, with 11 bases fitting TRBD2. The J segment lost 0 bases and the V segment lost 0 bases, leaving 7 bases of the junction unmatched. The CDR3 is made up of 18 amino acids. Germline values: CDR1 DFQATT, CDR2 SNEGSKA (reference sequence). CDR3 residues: CSARDNLAGGTSYNEQFF. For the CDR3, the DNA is TGCAGTGCTAGAGATAATCTAGCGGGAGGAACCTCCTACAATGAGCAGTTCTTC.

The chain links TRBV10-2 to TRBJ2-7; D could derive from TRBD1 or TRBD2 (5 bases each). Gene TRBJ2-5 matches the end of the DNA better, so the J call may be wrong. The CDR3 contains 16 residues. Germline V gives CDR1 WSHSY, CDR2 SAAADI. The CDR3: CASSRDVQTFGKTQYF. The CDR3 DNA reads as TGCGCCAGCAGCCGGGACGTACAAACTTTTGGGAAGACCCAGTACTTC.

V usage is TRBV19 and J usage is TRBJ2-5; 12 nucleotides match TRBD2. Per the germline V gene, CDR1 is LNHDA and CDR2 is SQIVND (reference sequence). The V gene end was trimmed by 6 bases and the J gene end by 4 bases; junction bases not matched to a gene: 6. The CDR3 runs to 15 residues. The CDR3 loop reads CASRDPGLAGETQYF. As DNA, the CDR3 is TGTGCCAGTAGAGATCCGGGACTAGCGGGAGAGACCCAGTACTTC.

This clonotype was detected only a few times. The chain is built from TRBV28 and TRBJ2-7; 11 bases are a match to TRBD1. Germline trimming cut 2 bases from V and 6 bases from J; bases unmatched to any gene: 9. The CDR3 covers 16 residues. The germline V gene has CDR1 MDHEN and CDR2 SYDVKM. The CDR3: CASSLRTGGASGEQYF. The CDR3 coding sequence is TGTGCCAGCAGTTTACGGACAGGGGGCGCTTCCGGCGAGCAGTACTTC.

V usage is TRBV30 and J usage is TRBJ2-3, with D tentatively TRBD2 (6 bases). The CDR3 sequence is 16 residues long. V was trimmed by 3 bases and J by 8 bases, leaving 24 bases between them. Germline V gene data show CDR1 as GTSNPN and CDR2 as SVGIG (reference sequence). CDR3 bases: TGTGCCTGGAGGACCGACGTTCTTCCGGGAGTTAGTACGCAGTATTTT. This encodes CAWRTDVLPGVSTQYF.

CDR3 bases: TGCGCCAGCCGGATGAATCCGGGGAATGAAAAACTGTTTTTT. Its protein product is CASRMNPGNEKLFF. The chain combines TRBV5-1 with TRBJ1-4; D unclear. The germline gives CDR1 SGHRS, CDR2 YFSETQ. This CDR3 has 14 residues. V was clipped by 7 bases and J by 5 bases, with 15 bases between them.

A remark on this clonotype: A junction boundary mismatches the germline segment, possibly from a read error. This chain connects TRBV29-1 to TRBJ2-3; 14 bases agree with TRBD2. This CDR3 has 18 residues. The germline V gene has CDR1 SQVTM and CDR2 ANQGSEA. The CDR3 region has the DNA TGTAGCGTTGATTCCAGGACTAGCGGGAGGTATAGCACAGATACGCAGTATTTT. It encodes CSVDSRTSGRYSTDTQYF.

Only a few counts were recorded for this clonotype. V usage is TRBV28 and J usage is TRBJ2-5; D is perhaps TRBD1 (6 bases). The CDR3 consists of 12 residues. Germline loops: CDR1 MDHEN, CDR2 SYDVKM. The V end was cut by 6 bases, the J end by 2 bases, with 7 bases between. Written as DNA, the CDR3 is TGTGCCAGCAGCACAGGGCAAGAGACCCAGTACTTC. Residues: CASSTGQETQYF.

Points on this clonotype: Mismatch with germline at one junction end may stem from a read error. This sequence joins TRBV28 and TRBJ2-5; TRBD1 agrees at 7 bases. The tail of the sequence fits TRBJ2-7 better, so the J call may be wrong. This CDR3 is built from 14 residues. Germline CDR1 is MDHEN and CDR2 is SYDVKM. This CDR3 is CTSSFAGGSYEQYF. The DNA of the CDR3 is TGTACCAGCAGTTTTGCAGGGGGAAGCTACGAGCAGTACTTC.

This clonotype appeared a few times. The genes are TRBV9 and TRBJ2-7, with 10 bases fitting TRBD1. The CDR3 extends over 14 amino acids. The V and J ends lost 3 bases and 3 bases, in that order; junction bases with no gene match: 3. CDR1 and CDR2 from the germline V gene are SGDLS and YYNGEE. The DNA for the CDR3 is TGTGCCAGCAGCGCGGGACAGGGGCGCTACGAGCAGTACTTC. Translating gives CASSAGQGRYEQYF.

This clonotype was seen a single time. CDR3: CASSSGLAASEEQFF. DNA for the CDR3: TGTGCCAGCAGCTCGGGACTAGCGGCCAGCGAGGAGCAGTTCTTC. The V and J genes are TRBV7-2 and TRBJ2-1; 11 nucleotides match TRBD2. CDR3 length: 15 amino acids. CDR1 SGHTA and CDR2 FQGNSA come from the germline V gene. The V segment lost 4 bases and the J segment 10 bases; nucleotides outside the gene matches: 9.